This TCR beta chain is from a study of blood T cell repertoires in COVID-19 (dated by TCRdb to about 2020). Broadly, across the study: Collaborator samples came from the United States, Italy and Spain and covered acute and convalescent phases of COVID-19. The prospective study material was composed of cDNA or gDNA derived from T cells, B-cell-depleted T cells, or PBMCs. The dataset comprised deeply sampled blood TCRbeta repertoires from subjects exposed to, actively infected with, or recovered from COVID-19. A freely available public database, intended as a resource for researchers studying the immune response to SARS-CoV-2, is where the repertoires were released. Samples were obtained from the ongoing ImmuneRACE study (first 160 participants) and from approximately 1,200 subjects provided by 6 global collaborators. Nearly every sample came with metadata listing a de-identified subject ID, COVID-19 status, age in years and sex. Where available, HLA class I and class II types were taken from metadata supplied by the sample provider and were not determined by assay-based typing. Overall study results and their limits: The amount of clinical and demographic metadata varied by source and participant and was provided uncurated.

TCRbeta CDR3 regions were amplified from genomic DNA by means of the immunoSEQ Assay, a bias-controlled multiplex PCR. Concerning the study's data processing: Nucleated cell counts per sample were estimated from amplification of reference gene primers within the assay. To quantify the absolute abundance of each unique TCRbeta CDR3 rearrangement, sequence reads were collapsed and filtered. For each sample, productive Simpson clonality was calculated as the square root of Simpson's diversity index across productive rearrangements. TCRdb took over this immuneACCESS table, retaining in-frame rearrangements with V and J assigned. Such tables are incomplete; in checked studies, under half of the missing clones stem from an unresolved V gene, and the remainder is unexplained. That table is the source of V, J and clone size, and D and trimming were worked out from the DNA. The sample table records approximately 280,000 clones; 89% of these occur just once. Roughly 2.1% of the sample is held by the ten biggest clonotypes.

From a lookup of the germline V gene (reference sequence), CDR1 and CDR2 are SEHNR and FQNEAQ. V trim: 5 bases; J trim: 1 base; unmatched bases: 4. The CDR3 runs 15 amino acids, cysteine and phenylalanine included. The DNA shown is the 45-base CDR3, in frame from base 1. Regarding this clone: Its antigen is currently not known. No clone much larger than this one lies a single base away; base qualities are absent.

Collaborating institutions collected whole blood in K2EDTA tubes following their own protocols. Collaborator samples were shipped for TCRbeta analysis as frozen whole blood, isolated PBMCs, or DNA extracted from either sample type. Sequenced material: peripheral blood. This receptor chain uses TRBV7-9 and TRBJ2-3, with 9 junctional bases fitting TRBD1. This sequence was found in a man aged 45-65 years with acute or convalescent COVID-19. The CDR3 sequence is CASSNRQGGTDTQYF. The DNA sequence is TGTGCCAGCAGCAATAGACAGGGGGGCACAGATACGCAGTATTTT.